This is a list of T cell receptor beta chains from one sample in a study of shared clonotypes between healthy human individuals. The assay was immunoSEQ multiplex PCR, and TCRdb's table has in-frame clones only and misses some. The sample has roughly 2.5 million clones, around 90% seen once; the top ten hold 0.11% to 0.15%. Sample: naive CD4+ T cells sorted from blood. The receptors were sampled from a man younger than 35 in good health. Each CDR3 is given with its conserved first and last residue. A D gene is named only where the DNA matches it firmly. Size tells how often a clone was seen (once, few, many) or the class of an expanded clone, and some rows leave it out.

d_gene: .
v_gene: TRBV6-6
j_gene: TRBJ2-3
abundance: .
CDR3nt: TGTGCCAGCAGTCCGATGACAACCACAGATACGCAGTATTTT
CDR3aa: CASSPMTTTDTQYF

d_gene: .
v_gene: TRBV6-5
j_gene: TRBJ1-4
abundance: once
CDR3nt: TGTGCCAGCAGTTACTCGGGTTCAACTAATGAAAAACTGTTTTTT
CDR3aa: CASSYSGSTNEKLFF

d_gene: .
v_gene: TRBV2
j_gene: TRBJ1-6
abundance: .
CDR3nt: TGTGCCAGCAGTGAAGGGCAGCAATTAAGATCACCCCTCCACTTT
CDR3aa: CASSEGQQLRSPLHF

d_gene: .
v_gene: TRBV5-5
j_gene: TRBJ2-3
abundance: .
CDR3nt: TGTGCCAGCAGCTTGTACCCGGCTAGCACAGATACGCAGTATTTT
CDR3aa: CASSLYPASTDTQYF

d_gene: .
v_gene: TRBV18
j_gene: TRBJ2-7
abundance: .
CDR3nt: TGTGCCAGCTCACCGAGTACCGGGGAGCAGTACTTC
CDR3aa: CASSPSTGEQYF

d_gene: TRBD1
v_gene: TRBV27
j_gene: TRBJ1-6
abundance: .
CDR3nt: TGTGCCAGCAGTCGGGACAGCCTCGAGTATTCACCCCTCCACTTT
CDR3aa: CASSRDSLEYSPLHF

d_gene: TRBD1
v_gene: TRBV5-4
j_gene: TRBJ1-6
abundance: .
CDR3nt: TGTGCCAGCAGCTTGGGGCCCGGGACAGGGGATAATTCACCCCTCCACTTT
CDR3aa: CASSLGPGTGDNSPLHF

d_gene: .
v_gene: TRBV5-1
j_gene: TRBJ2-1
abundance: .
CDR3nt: TGCGCCAGCAGCTTGGCTTTAGCTGGTAATGAGCAGTTCTTC
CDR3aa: CASSLALAGNEQFF

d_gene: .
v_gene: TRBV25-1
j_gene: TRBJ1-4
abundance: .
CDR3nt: TGTGCCAGCAGTGAATCGGGAGAGCTAGGGGAAAAACTGTTTTTT
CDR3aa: CASSESGELGEKLFF

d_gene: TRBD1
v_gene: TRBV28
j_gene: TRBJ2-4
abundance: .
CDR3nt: TGTGCCAGCAGCCACATCTGGGGACAGGGGACCATTCAGTACTTC
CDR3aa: CASSHIWGQGTIQYF

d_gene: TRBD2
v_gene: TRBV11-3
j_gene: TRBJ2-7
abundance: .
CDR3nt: TGTGCCAGCAGCTTAGGGGGGGGCTACGAGCAGTACTTC
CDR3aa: CASSLGGGYEQYF

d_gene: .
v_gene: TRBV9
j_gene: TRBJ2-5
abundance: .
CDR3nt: TGTGCCAGCAGCGTAGACCCCTTCGGGGAGCACCAGTACTTC
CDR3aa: CASSVDPFGEHQYF

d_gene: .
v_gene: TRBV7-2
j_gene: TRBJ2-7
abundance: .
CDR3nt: TGTGCCAGCAGCCCCCGACAACCTCCCTACGAGCAGTACTTC
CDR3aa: CASSPRQPPYEQYF

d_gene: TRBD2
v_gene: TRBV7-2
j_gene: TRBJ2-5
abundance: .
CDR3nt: TGTGCCAGCAGCTTGGGAGGGAGGGCCTACCAAGAGACCCAGTACTTC
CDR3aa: CASSLGGRAYQETQYF

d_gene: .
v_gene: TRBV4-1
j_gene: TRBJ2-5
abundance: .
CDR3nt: TGCGCCAGCAGCCAAGGACCCCTAGAGACCCAGTACTTC
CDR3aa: CASSQGPLETQYF

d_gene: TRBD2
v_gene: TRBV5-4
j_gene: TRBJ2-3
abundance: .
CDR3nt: TGTGCCAGCAGCTTACTGGGGGGACTAGCGGGGGCCCTCACAGATACGCAGTATTTT
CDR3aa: CASSLLGGLAGALTDTQYF

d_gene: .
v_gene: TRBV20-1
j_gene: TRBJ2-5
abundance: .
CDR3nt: TGCAGTGCTAGAGAAAGGGAGACCCAGTACTTC
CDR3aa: CSARERETQYF

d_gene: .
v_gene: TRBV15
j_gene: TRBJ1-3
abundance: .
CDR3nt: TGTGCCACCAGCAGAGGAACGATCCCCTCTGGAAACACCATATATTTT
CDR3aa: CATSRGTIPSGNTIYF

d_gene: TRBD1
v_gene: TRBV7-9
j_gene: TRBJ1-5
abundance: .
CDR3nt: TGTGCCAGCAGCTTAACGGGACAGCTCAATCAGCCCCAGCATTTT
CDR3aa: CASSLTGQLNQPQHF

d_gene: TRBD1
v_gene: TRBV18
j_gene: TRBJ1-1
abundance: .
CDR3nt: TGTGCCAGCTCAGCAACCGGGACAGGGGATGGGGCTTTCTTT
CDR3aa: CASSATGTGDGAFF

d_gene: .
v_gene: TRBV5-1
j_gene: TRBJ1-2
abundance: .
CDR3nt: TGCGCCAGCAGCTGGGACAACGGGGGCTACACCTTC
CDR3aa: CASSWDNGGYTF

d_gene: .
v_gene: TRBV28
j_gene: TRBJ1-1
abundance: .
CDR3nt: TGTGCCAGCAGCCGCGCGGGAGCCCGGAAGGGTGAAGCTTTCTTT
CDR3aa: CASSRAGARKGEAFF

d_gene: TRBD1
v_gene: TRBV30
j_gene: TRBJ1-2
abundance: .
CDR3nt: TGTGCCTGGAGGGGGGACAGCAACTATGGCTACACCTTC
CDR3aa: CAWRGDSNYGYTF

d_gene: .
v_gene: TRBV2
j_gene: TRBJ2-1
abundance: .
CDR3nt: TGTGCCAGCAGCTGGACCCCTCTAGCGTCAGTGGTATGGGAGCAGTTCTTC
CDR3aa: CASSWTPLASVVWEQFF

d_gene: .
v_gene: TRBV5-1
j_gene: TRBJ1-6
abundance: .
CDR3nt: TGCGCCAGCAGCTTGCGCGGGGGCTCCTATAATTCACCCCTCCACTTT
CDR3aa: CASSLRGGSYNSPLHF

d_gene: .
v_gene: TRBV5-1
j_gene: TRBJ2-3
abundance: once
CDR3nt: TGCGCCAGCAGCCCCCCCATAGGAGACCTCACAGATACGCAGTATTTT
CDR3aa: CASSPPIGDLTDTQYF

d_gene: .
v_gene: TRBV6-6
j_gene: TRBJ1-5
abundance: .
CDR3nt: TGTGCCAGCAGCCCCGGACAGTCTAGCAATCAGCCCCAGCATTTT
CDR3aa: CASSPGQSSNQPQHF

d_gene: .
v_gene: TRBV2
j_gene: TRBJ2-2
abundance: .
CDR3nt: TGTGCCAGCAGTGAGGTCGGGGGTAACGGGGAGCTGTTTTTT
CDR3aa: CASSEVGGNGELFF

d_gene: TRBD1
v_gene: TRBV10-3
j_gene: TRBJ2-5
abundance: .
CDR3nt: TGTGCCATCAGTGAGAGGGGGCCATCCGGGGAGACCCAGTACTTC
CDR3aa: CAISERGPSGETQYF

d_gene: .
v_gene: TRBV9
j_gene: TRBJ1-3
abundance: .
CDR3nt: TGTGCCAGCAGCGTAGATCCCATTAACTCTGGAAACACCATATATTTT
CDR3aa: CASSVDPINSGNTIYF

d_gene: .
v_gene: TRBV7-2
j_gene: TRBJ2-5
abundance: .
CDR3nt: TGTGCCAGCAGCTTCCTGTTAGAAGAGACCCAGTACTTC
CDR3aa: CASSFLLEETQYF

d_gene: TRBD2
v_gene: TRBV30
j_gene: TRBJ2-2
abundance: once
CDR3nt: TGTGCCTGGAGTGTAGCGGGGCTGGGAGGAGGGGAGCTGTTTTTT
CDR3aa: CAWSVAGLGGGELFF

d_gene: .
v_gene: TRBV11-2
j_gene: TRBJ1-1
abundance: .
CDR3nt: TGTGCCAGCAGCTTAGCAGGGCAGCGCACTGAAGCTTTCTTT
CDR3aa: CASSLAGQRTEAFF

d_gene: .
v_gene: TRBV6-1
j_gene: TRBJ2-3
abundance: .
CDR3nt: TGTGCCAGCAGTGAAGCCACGGCGGGGTCAGATACGCAGTATTTT
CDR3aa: CASSEATAGSDTQYF

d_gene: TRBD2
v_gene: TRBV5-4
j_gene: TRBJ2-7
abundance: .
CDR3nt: TGTGCCAGCAGCTTGTTCGGACTAGCGGGAGTCGAGCAGTACTTC
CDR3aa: CASSLFGLAGVEQYF

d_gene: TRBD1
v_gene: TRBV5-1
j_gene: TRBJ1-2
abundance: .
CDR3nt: TGCGCCAGCAGCCAAACATTCGGCGTACAGGGGGACTATGGCTACACCTTC
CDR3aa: CASSQTFGVQGDYGYTF

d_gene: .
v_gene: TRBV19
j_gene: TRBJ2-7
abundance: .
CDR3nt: TGTGCCAGTAGTATTGTCACTACCGGTCGGGATCCCCGCTTGGAGCAGTACTTC
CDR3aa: CASSIVTTGRDPRLEQYF

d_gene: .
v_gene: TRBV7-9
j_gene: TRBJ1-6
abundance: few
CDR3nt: TGTGCCAGCTCAACCGACACTTTAGGGTCACCCCTCCACTTT
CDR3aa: CASSTDTLGSPLHF

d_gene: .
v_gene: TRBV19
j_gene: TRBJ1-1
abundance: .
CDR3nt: TGTGCCACACTAAGGAGAGGCGCGGGTGATGCTGAAGCTTTCTTT
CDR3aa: CATLRRGAGDAEAFF